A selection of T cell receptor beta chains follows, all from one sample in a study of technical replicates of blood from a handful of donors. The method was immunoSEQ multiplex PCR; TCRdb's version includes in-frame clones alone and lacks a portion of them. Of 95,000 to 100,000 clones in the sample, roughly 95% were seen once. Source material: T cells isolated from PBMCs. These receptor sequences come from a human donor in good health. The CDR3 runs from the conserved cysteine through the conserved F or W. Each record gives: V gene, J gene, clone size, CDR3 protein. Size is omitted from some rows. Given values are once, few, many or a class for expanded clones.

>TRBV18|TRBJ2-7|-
CASSPLGEGAVPYEQYF
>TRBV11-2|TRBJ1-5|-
CASSLDWGGDQPQHF
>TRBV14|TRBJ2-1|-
CASSQQLAGGPYNEQFF
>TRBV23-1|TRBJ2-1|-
CASSQSSGGRDEQFF
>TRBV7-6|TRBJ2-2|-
CASSLEGWPAGGELFF
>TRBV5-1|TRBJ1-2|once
CASSLGSRADGYTF
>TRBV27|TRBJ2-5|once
CASSLDQQETQYF
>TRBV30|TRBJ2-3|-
CAWTQGATTGAISDTQYF
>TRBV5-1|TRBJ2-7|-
CASSLEPGSQDEQYF
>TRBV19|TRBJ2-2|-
CASKRTGGRLPGELFF
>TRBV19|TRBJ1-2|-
CASSTRTGDVPLHSVNGYTF
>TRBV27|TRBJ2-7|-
CASSLGEVYEQYF
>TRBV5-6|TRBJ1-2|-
CASSFPFLEGYTF
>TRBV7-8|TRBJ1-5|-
CASSFLLDQPQHF
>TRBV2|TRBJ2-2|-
CASSTTRGELFF
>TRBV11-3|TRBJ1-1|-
CASSLNTWTGGNTEAFF
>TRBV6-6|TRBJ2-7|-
CASSYSETNYEQYF
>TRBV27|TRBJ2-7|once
CASARGLALYEQYF
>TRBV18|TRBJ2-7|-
CASSPLADYEQYF
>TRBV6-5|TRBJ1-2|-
CASSYGTGDTYGYTF